A selection of T cell receptor beta chains follows, all from one sample in a study of blood T cell repertoires in COVID-19. TCRdb keeps only in-frame clones here, not all; method: immunoSEQ multiplex PCR. This table has hundreds of thousands of clones, around 87% appearing once. Input material: PBMCs or T cells enriched from blood (not recorded which). The receptors originated from a man between 40 and 49 years old in a cohort exposed to, infected with or recovered from COVID-19 (not recorded which). Each CDR3 is given with its conserved first and last residue. A D gene is named only where the DNA matches it firmly. A row's size may be missing; if present it is once, few, many or a size class.

j_call v_call clone_size d_call cdr3_aa cdr3_nt
TRBJ2-7 TRBV19 few . CASSGRANYEQYF TGTGCCAGTAGCGGGAGAGCCAACTACGAGCAGTACTTC
TRBJ2-3 TRBV9 . . CASSVVPNTDTQYF TGTGCCAGCAGCGTAGTTCCAAACACAGATACGCAGTATTTT
TRBJ1-1 TRBV19 . . CASSIVGAANTEAFF TGTGCCAGTAGTATAGTTGGGGCAGCGAACACTGAAGCTTTCTTT
TRBJ2-1 TRBV6-5 . TRBD2 CAISGSPYNEQFF TGTGCCATTAGCGGGAGCCCCTACAATGAGCAGTTCTTC
TRBJ1-3 TRBV2 few . CASSERGTIGNTIYF TGTGCCAGCAGTGAAAGAGGGACTATTGGAAACACCATATATTTT
TRBJ1-5 TRBV6-5 . TRBD1 CASRTTGGQPQHF TGTGCCAGCAGGACGACAGGGGGTCAGCCCCAGCATTTT
TRBJ1-5 TRBV28 . TRBD1 CATQLTGVRDQPQHF TGTGCCACCCAACTGACAGGGGTTCGCGATCAGCCCCAGCATTTT
TRBJ2-7 TRBV3-1/TRBV3-2 . . CASSQAGEPYF TGTGCCAGCAGCCAAGCGGGAGAACCGTACTTC
TRBJ2-2 TRBV5-1 . . CASSLAIGGIGDTGELFF TGCGCCAGCAGCTTGGCCATAGGGGGAATAGGGGACACCGGGGAGCTGTTTTTT
TRBJ1-5 TRBV3-1/TRBV3-2 once TRBD1 CASSQAGGDQPQHF TGTGCCAGCAGCCAAGCAGGGGGCGATCAGCCCCAGCATTTT
TRBJ2-6 TRBV28 . TRBD1 CASSPGTGAIGANVLTF TGTGCCAGCAGTCCCGGGACAGGGGCGATTGGGGCCAACGTCCTGACTTTC
TRBJ2-2 TRBV18 . . CASCGDTGELFF TGTGCCAGCTGCGGGGATACCGGGGAGCTGTTTTTT
TRBJ1-2 TRBV13 once TRBD1 CASSFGQELNYTF TGTGCCAGCAGCTTTGGACAGGAGCTAAACTACACCTTC
TRBJ2-3 TRBV5-4 once TRBD2 CASSPGLEASTDTQYF TGTGCCAGCAGCCCGGGACTAGAAGCTAGCACAGATACGCAGTATTTT
TRBJ2-1 TRBV24-1 once . CATSGHRVAQFF TGTGCCACCAGTGGACACAGGGTCGCGCAGTTCTTC
TRBJ2-5 TRBV6-2/TRBV6-3 . . CASSPSEETQYF TGTGCCAGCAGTCCCTCCGAAGAGACCCAGTACTTC
TRBJ2-5 TRBV5-4 once . CASSLDPTPKESQYF TGTGCCAGCAGCTTGGATCCGACTCCCAAAGAGAGCCAGTACTTC
TRBJ2-2 TRBV7-9 few TRBD2 CASSRGLTGELFF TGTGCCAGCAGCAGGGGACTAACCGGGGAGCTGTTTTTT
TRBJ2-2 TRBV5-1 few TRBD2 CASRETSGGELFF TGCGCCAGCAGAGAAACTAGCGGCGGGGAGCTGTTTTTT
TRBJ1-5 TRBV5-6 . . CASSLRGLYSNQPQHF TGTGCCAGCAGCTTGAGGGGGTTGTATAGCAATCAGCCCCAGCATTTT
TRBJ2-1 TRBV5-1 . TRBD2 CASSGSGSVYNEQFF TGCGCCAGCAGCGGGAGCGGGAGTGTCTACAATGAGCAGTTCTTC
TRBJ2-2 TRBV5-4 once TRBD2 CASSIAGVTSGELFF TGTGCCAGCAGCATAGCGGGAGTTACTTCCGGGGAGCTGTTTTTT
TRBJ1-4 TRBV19 few . CASSIRTENEKLFF TGTGCCAGTAGTATAAGAACTGAGAATGAAAAACTGTTTTTT
TRBJ2-1 TRBV5-1 . . CASRRWGQGLGGNEQFF TGCGCCAGCAGAAGGTGGGGGCAGGGGCTCGGCGGCAATGAGCAGTTCTTC
TRBJ1-2 TRBV7-9 . TRBD1 CASSLANRGRHGYTF TGTGCCAGCAGCTTAGCGAACAGGGGACGTCATGGCTACACCTTC
TRBJ2-7 TRBV2 few . CASTARPSSYEQYF TGTGCCAGCACCGCTAGACCTAGCTCCTACGAGCAGTACTTC
TRBJ2-1 TRBV11-2 . . CASSSASGYNEQFF TGTGCCAGCAGCTCGGCTTCGGGGTACAATGAGCAGTTCTTC
TRBJ2-7 TRBV5-1 . TRBD1 CASSQMTGSTYEQYF TGCGCCAGCAGCCAGATGACAGGGAGCACCTACGAGCAGTACTTC
TRBJ1-4 TRBV28 . TRBD1 CASSKQGALSEKLFF TGTGCCAGCAGTAAACAGGGGGCGTTATCTGAAAAACTGTTTTTT
TRBJ1-4 TRBV29-1 few . CSVEAGRDEKLFF TGCAGCGTTGAGGCAGGGAGGGATGAAAAACTGTTTTTT
TRBJ1-5 TRBV19 . . CASSIQNQPQHF TGTGCCAGTAGTATCCAAAATCAGCCCCAGCATTTT
TRBJ2-7 TRBV2 . TRBD2 CASSESSGSSYEQYF TGTGCCAGCAGTGAGTCTAGCGGGAGTTCCTACGAGCAGTACTTC
TRBJ2-5 TRBV5-6 . . CASSSRETQYF TGTGCCAGCAGCTCTCGGGAGACCCAGTACTTC
TRBJ1-4 TRBV3-1/TRBV3-2 . TRBD1 CASSLQGAGNEKLFF TGTGCCAGCAGCCTCCAGGGGGCGGGTAATGAAAAACTGTTTTTT
TRBJ2-2 TRBV10-1 . TRBD2 CASSESKVAGETGELFF TGCGCCAGCAGTGAGTCGAAGGTAGCGGGAGAGACCGGGGAGCTGTTTTTT
TRBJ2-1 TRBV7-2 . TRBD2 CASSPQGLAGLSYNEQFF TGTGCCAGCAGCCCGCAAGGACTAGCGGGACTCTCCTACAATGAGCAGTTCTTC
TRBJ1-1 TRBV6-1 once TRBD1 CASSEEWGQATFF TGTGCCAGCAGTGAAGAATGGGGACAGGCAACTTTCTTT
TRBJ2-5 TRBV30 . TRBD2 CASRGLAGVYQETQYF TGTGCCTCCCGTGGGCTAGCGGGAGTGTACCAAGAGACCCAGTACTTC
TRBJ2-3 TRBV6-2/TRBV6-3 . TRBD1 CASSYEDRVTDTQYF TGTGCCAGCAGTTACGAGGACAGGGTAACAGATACGCAGTATTTT
TRBJ2-1 TRBV5-1 . TRBD1 CASSITGTGSYNEQFF TGCGCCAGCAGTATAACCGGGACAGGGTCCTACAATGAGCAGTTCTTC
TRBJ1-6 TRBV5-1 few . CASSLEGNSYNSPLHF TGCGCCAGCAGCTTGGAGGGGAACTCCTATAATTCACCCCTCCACTTT
TRBJ2-3 TRBV30 . TRBD2 CAWSAGGAKDTQYF TGTGCCTGGAGTGCGGGAGGGGCCAAAGATACGCAGTATTTT
TRBJ2-5 TRBV9 . TRBD2 CASSTTPSGREFGETQYF TGTGCCAGCAGCACAACGCCAAGCGGGAGAGAATTTGGAGAGACCCAGTACTTC
TRBJ2-3 TRBV27 . TRBD2 CASSLRGSTDTQYF TGTGCCAGCAGCCTGCGGGGGAGCACAGATACGCAGTATTTT
TRBJ2-1 TRBV2 . TRBD2 CASSERGTRSGYNEQFF TGTGCCAGCAGTGAGAGGGGGACTAGGTCTGGCTACAATGAGCAGTTCTTC
TRBJ2-7 TRBV7-2 . TRBD2 CASSLGLAGSYEQYF TGTGCCAGCAGCCTGGGACTAGCGGGTTCCTACGAGCAGTACTTC
TRBJ2-3 TRBV27 . TRBD2 CASSTGLAGSDTQYF TGTGCCAGCAGTACGGGACTAGCGGGATCAGATACGCAGTATTTT
TRBJ2-2 TRBV2 once TRBD2 CASRLAGGPGELFF TGTGCAAGCAGGCTAGCGGGAGGCCCCGGGGAGCTGTTTTTT
TRBJ1-2 TRBV11-3 . . CASSRRQELANYGYTF TGTGCCAGCAGCCGAAGGCAAGAGTTAGCCAACTATGGCTACACCTTC
TRBJ2-2 TRBV27 . TRBD2 CASRNYFPSGANTGELFF TGTGCCAGCAGGAACTACTTCCCGAGCGGGGCAAACACCGGGGAGCTGTTTTTT
TRBJ2-1 TRBV6-1 . TRBD2 CASSERASGGEQFF TGTGCCAGCAGTGAAAGGGCTAGCGGGGGTGAGCAGTTCTTC
TRBJ2-7 TRBV28 . . CASRERDNEQYF TGTGCCAGCAGGGAAAGGGACAACGAGCAGTACTTC
TRBJ1-1 TRBV18 few TRBD1 CASSADRGATEAFF TGTGCCAGCTCAGCCGACAGGGGGGCCACTGAAGCTTTCTTT